This is a list of T cell receptor beta chains from one sample in a study of blood T cell repertoires in COVID-19. Sequencing was performed with immunoSEQ multiplex PCR; in TCRdb, only in-frame clones are kept and a portion is missing. The sample includes over 65,000 clones, approximately 86% of them seen just once. Sequenced input: peripheral blood. The receptors stem from a human donor in a cohort sampled during active COVID-19. Each CDR3 is given with its conserved first and last residue. Fields, in order: V gene, clone size, D gene, J gene, CDR3 protein, CDR3 DNA. D genes are given only for firm matches. Not every row has a clone size; where given, it reads once, few, many or a size class.

>TRBV27|-|TRBD1|TRBJ1-5
CASSSGTGGRQPQHF
TGTGCCAGCAGTTCAGGGACAGGGGGCCGTCAGCCCCAGCATTTT
>TRBV28|-|TRBD1|TRBJ2-7
CASNPPQGFSYEQYF
TGTGCCAGCAACCCTCCACAGGGGTTCTCCTACGAGCAGTACTTC
>TRBV10-3|-|TRBD1|TRBJ1-3
CAIRGTVLHTIYF
TGTGCCATCAGGGGGACAGTCTTACACACCATATATTTT
>TRBV30|-|-|TRBJ1-5
CAWSEGHINQPQHF
TGTGCCTGGAGTGAGGGACACATCAATCAGCCCCAGCATTTT
>TRBV7-2|-|-|TRBJ1-1
CASSLSSPLNTEAFF
TGTGCCAGCAGCTTATCGTCCCCTTTGAACACTGAAGCTTTCTTT
>TRBV27|few|-|TRBJ1-1
CASKEGANTEAFF
TGTGCCAGCAAGGAGGGAGCCAACACTGAAGCTTTCTTT
>TRBV9|-|TRBD2|TRBJ2-7
CASSYAPGGLALPYEQYF
TGTGCCAGCAGCTACGCCCCGGGTGGACTAGCGCTACCCTACGAGCAGTACTTC
>TRBV18|-|-|TRBJ1-4
CASLQADNEKLFF
TGTGCCAGCTTGCAGGCAGACAATGAAAAACTGTTTTTT
>TRBV6-5|once|-|TRBJ2-1
CASSYVGGNEQFF
TGTGCCAGCAGTTACGTAGGGGGCAATGAGCAGTTCTTC
>TRBV5-1|-|TRBD2|TRBJ2-5
CASSLHSGGVGETQYF
TGCGCCAGCAGCCTCCATTCCGGGGGGGTCGGGGAGACCCAGTACTTC
>TRBV6-6|-|TRBD2|TRBJ2-5
CAGSTSGGETQYF
TGTGCCGGATCGACTAGCGGGGGAGAGACCCAGTACTTC
>TRBV19|-|-|TRBJ2-1
CASTRQGINEQFF
TGTGCCAGTACCCGCCAGGGGATAAATGAGCAGTTCTTC
>TRBV24-1|-|-|TRBJ2-3
CATSQGQTSTDTQYF
TGTGCCACCTCTCAGGGGCAGACTAGCACAGATACGCAGTATTTT
>TRBV7-2|-|-|TRBJ1-1
CASSRRGGTEAFF
TGTGCCAGCAGCCGACGGGGGGGCACTGAAGCTTTCTTT
>TRBV5-6|-|-|TRBJ1-1
CASSLDRLMNTEAFF
TGTGCCAGCAGTTTAGACAGACTCATGAACACTGAAGCTTTCTTT
>TRBV11-2|-|TRBD2|TRBJ2-3
CASSPGGSGAGQGGTQYF
TGTGCCAGCAGCCCCGGGGGTAGCGGGGCGGGCCAGGGAGGTACGCAGTATTTT
>TRBV5-6|-|-|TRBJ2-1
CASSWTEHSYNEQFF
TGTGCCAGCAGCTGGACAGAACACTCCTACAATGAGCAGTTCTTC
>TRBV10-3|-|TRBD1|TRBJ1-6
CAISGGTGPYNSPLHF
TGTGCTATCAGTGGCGGGACAGGGCCCTATAATTCACCCCTCCACTTT
>TRBV9|-|TRBD1|TRBJ1-2
CASSVESTGAYGYTF
TGTGCCAGCAGCGTAGAATCGACAGGGGCATATGGCTACACCTTC
>TRBV7-2|-|-|TRBJ1-1
CASSLASVSNTEAFF
TGTGCCAGCAGCTTAGCGTCGGTCTCGAACACTGAAGCTTTCTTT
>TRBV19|-|TRBD1|TRBJ1-4
CASTTRDRGNEKLFF
TGTGCCAGTACCACTCGGGACAGGGGTAATGAAAAACTGTTTTTT
>TRBV5-4|-|-|TRBJ2-5
CASSGSTTRLQETQYF
TGTGCCAGCAGCGGGAGCACTACACGACTTCAAGAGACCCAGTACTTC
>TRBV3-1/TRBV3-2|-|-|TRBJ2-5
CASSLRGTQETQYF
TGTGCCAGCAGCCTTCGGGGGACCCAAGAGACCCAGTACTTC
>TRBV18|-|-|TRBJ1-2
CASSPPTATGRYPYGYTF
TGTGCCAGCTCACCCCCAACTGCCACAGGGCGTTACCCCTATGGCTACACCTTC
>TRBV28|-|-|TRBJ1-2
CASNEWPGRDYGYTF
TGTGCCAGCAACGAGTGGCCAGGGAGGGACTATGGCTACACCTTC
>TRBV5-4|-|-|TRBJ2-5
CASSPEGGVPPWAQYF
TGTGCCAGCAGCCCCGAGGGCGGGGTTCCGCCTTGGGCCCAGTACTTC
>TRBV10-3|-|TRBD2|TRBJ2-5
CAISVRRPLGGVGETQYF
TGTGCCATCAGTGTACGCCGCCCCCTGGGGGGGGTAGGAGAGACCCAGTACTTC
>TRBV7-9|-|TRBD1|TRBJ1-3
CASSPGQGIGNTIYF
TGTGCCAGCAGCCCGGGACAGGGGATAGGAAACACCATATATTTT
>TRBV5-4|-|-|TRBJ1-6
CASSGATGRGENSPLHF
TGTGCCAGCAGCGGAGCCACGGGCAGGGGTGAGAATTCACCCCTCCACTTT
>TRBV14|-|-|TRBJ1-1
CASRDGQNTEAFF
TGTGCCAGCAGGGACGGACAGAACACTGAAGCTTTCTTT
>TRBV6-5|-|TRBD1|TRBJ2-7
CASGTGNEQYF
TGTGCCAGCGGGACAGGGAACGAGCAGTACTTC
>TRBV19|-|-|TRBJ2-1
CASSTASSYNEQFF
TGTGCCAGTTCGACAGCTAGCTCCTACAATGAGCAGTTCTTC
>TRBV30|-|TRBD2|TRBJ2-7
CAWNWGTTTYEQYF
TGTGCCTGGAATTGGGGGACTACGACATACGAGCAGTACTTC
>TRBV6-1|-|-|TRBJ2-7
CASSEARRGYEQYF
TGTGCCAGCAGTGAAGCGCGTCGCGGCTACGAGCAGTACTTC
>TRBV28|-|-|TRBJ2-3
CASSPWKGGTDTQYF
TGTGCCAGCAGCCCATGGAAGGGGGGCACAGATACGCAGTATTTT
>TRBV5-6|-|-|TRBJ2-5
CASSLGPGLQETQYF
TGTGCCAGCAGCTTGGGTCCAGGGCTCCAAGAGACCCAGTACTTC
>TRBV20-1|-|TRBD1|TRBJ1-2
CSASPPPGQKGKANYGYTF
TGCAGTGCTAGTCCGCCTCCGGGACAGAAGGGGAAAGCTAACTATGGCTACACCTTC
>TRBV7-4|-|TRBD1|TRBJ2-7
CASSLVDRGKSYEQYF
TGTGCCAGCAGCTTAGTCGACAGGGGGAAAAGCTACGAGCAGTACTTC
>TRBV18|-|TRBD1|TRBJ1-2
CASSPLPPGTELANYGYTF
TGTGCCAGCTCACCCTTACCACCCGGGACAGAGTTAGCTAACTATGGCTACACCTTC
>TRBV3-1/TRBV3-2|-|TRBD2|TRBJ2-5
CASSQELAGGPKTQYF
TGTGCCAGCAGCCAAGAACTAGCGGGGGGGCCCAAGACCCAGTACTTC
>TRBV6-6|-|TRBD1|TRBJ1-1
CASSPVGTGGFDTEAFF
TGTGCCAGCAGTCCCGTCGGGACAGGGGGCTTCGACACTGAAGCTTTCTTT
>TRBV10-3|-|TRBD1|TRBJ2-5
CATGTGGTQETQYF
TGTGCCACCGGGACAGGGGGGACACAAGAGACCCAGTACTTC
>TRBV6-6|-|-|TRBJ2-1
CASSSRGSDNEQFF
TGTGCCAGCAGTTCCCGGGGTAGCGACAATGAGCAGTTCTTC
>TRBV5-1|-|-|TRBJ2-5
CASSLVVRGTQYF
TGCGCCAGCAGCTTGGTGGTACGAGGGACCCAGTACTTC
>TRBV7-2|-|-|TRBJ2-5
CASSLSGIQETQYF
TGTGCCAGCAGCTTGTCCGGGATTCAAGAGACCCAGTACTTC
>TRBV7-9|-|TRBD1|TRBJ1-4
CASSLTTGGVEKLFF
TGTGCCAGCAGCTTAACAACAGGGGGCGTCGAAAAACTGTTTTTT
>TRBV6-6|-|-|TRBJ2-3
CASSYSTGDTQYF
TGTGCCAGCAGTTACTCGACAGGAGATACGCAGTATTTT
>TRBV5-1|-|TRBD1|TRBJ1-3
CASSLELTGKRNTIYF
TGCGCCAGCAGCTTGGAGTTGACAGGGAAAAGAAACACCATATATTTT
>TRBV6-5|-|TRBD1|TRBJ1-2
CASSYSLTGSGYGYTF
TGTGCCAGCAGTTACTCCTTGACAGGGTCCGGGTATGGCTACACCTTC
>TRBV6-5|-|TRBD1|TRBJ1-5
CASRDRAYSNQPQHF
TGTGCCAGCAGGGACAGGGCTTATAGCAATCAGCCCCAGCATTTT
>TRBV5-4|-|-|TRBJ1-2
CASSRGGDYGYTF
TGTGCCAGCAGCCGGGGGGGGGACTATGGCTACACCTTC
>TRBV5-1|few|TRBD1|TRBJ1-5
CASSLAPGQGGQPQHF
TGCGCCAGCAGCTTGGCGCCGGGACAGGGGGGACAGCCCCAGCATTTT